This T cell receptor beta chain was observed in a study of T-cell reconstitution after alpha-beta-depleted transplantation in children. Whole-study results and caveats: It was reported that alpha-beta T cells came from several hundred expanded graft clones (about two months after transplant).

Researchers prepared the TCRbeta library using unique molecular identifiers, the study reports. A single record per CDR3 protein comes from TCRdb applying MiXCR to the PCR reads. The profile covers about 490,000 distinct CDR3 sequences, with roughly 10% appearing a single time and around 2.2% taken by the ten largest. This clonotype was found many times. Its antigen is as yet unknown. This TCR was recovered from a child aged 2-15 years with inherited bone marrow failure, due to receive a stem cell transplant. Sequencing was performed on PBMCs, taken before TCRalphabeta/CD19-depleted stem cell transplant.

The CDR3 DNA is TGTGCCAGCAGCCCGATGAGGGGTGGCGAGCAGTACTTC. It is translated as CASSPMRGGEQYF. The chain links TRBV7-2 to TRBJ2-7; D tentatively reads TRBD1 or TRBD2 (5 bases each). In germline, CDR1 is SGHTA, CDR2 FQGNSA. The CDR3 extends over 13 amino acids. V lost 5 bases and J lost 6, with 14 bases in between.